The T cell receptor beta chain under discussion was sequenced for a study of CD8+ T cells in alopecia areata. Study overall: It was 6 to 18 months of tofacitinib, and then there were 6 months off drug. Regarding the study as a whole: Normal scalp showed lower clonality than lesional scalp, especially alopecia totalis/universalis.

RNA was extracted and reverse transcribed into cDNA as the sequencing template. Repertoires were generated with immunoSEQ multiplex PCR, while TCRdb's copy carries only in-frame clones and drops some. This table has approximately 89,000 clones, less than 50% appearing once. The CDR3 runs to 12 residues. Germline V gives CDR1 LNHDA, CDR2 SQIVND (reference sequence). Trimming removed 9 bases from V and 4 bases from J, with 10 bases in between. Notes on this clone: What it binds is unknown.

The chain recombines TRBV19 with TRBJ2-1, with D hard to call. The receptor comes from a human donor with alopecia areata. The sample consisted of CD4+ T cells sorted from blood. The CDR3 DNA follows: TGTGCCAGAATGGTCGAGTACAATGAGCAGTTCTTC. Translating it yields CARMVEYNEQFF.